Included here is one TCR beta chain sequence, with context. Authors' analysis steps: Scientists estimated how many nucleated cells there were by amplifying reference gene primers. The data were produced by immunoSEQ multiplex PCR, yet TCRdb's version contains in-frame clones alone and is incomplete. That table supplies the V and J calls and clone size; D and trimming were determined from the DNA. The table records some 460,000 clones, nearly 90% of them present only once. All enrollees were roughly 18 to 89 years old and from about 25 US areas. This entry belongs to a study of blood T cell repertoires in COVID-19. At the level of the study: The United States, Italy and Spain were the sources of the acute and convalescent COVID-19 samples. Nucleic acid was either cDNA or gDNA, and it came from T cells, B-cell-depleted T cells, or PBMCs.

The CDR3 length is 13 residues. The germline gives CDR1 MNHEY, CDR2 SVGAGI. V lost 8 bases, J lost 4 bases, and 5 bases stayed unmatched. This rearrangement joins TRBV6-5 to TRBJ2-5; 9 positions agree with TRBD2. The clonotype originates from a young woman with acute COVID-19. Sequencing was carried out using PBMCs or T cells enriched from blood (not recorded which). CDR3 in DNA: TGTGCCAGCCTTTCGCGGGGGGGAGAGACCCAGTACTTC. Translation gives CASLSRGGETQYF.